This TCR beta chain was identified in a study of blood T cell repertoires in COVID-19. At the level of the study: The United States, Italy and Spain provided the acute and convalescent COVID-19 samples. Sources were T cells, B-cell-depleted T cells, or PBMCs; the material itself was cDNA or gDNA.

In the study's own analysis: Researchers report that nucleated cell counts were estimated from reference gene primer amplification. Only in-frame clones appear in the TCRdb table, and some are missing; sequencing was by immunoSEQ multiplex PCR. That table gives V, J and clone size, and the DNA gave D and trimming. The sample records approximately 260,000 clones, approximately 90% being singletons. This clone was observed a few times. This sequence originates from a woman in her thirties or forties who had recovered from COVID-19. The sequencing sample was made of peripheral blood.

CDR3 region: CASSATGGIGGYTF. The CDR3 nucleotides are TGTGCCAGCAGCGCAACAGGGGGGATTGGTGGCTACACCTTC. This chain uses TRBV11-2 with TRBJ1-2; 8 nucleotides line up with TRBD1. CDR3 length equals 14 residues. V dropped 5 bases and J dropped 7; count of bases not matched to a gene: 9. The germline gives CDR1 SGHAT, CDR2 FQNNGV. The full variable domain, rest sourced from reference TRBV11-2 and TRBJ1-2, is EAGVAQSPRYKIIEKRQSVAFWCNPISGHATLYWYQQILGQGPKLLIQFQNNGVVDDSQLPKDRFSAERLKGVDSTLKIQPAKLEDSAVYLCASSATGGIGGYTFGSGTRLTVV.